The table lists the clone carrying this TCR beta chain with many counts. Its target is unknown. The sample comes from a study of identical twins. General study results and limits: Out-of-frame TCR alpha sharing in monozygotic twins exceeded recombination model predictions. Potential partial confounding of zero-insertion analyses by invariant MAIT and iNKT cells was noted.

Germline V gene sequence: CDR1 KGHDR, CDR2 SFDVKD. V dropped 3 bases and J dropped 4; count of bases not matched to a gene: 6. This CDR3 has 17 residues. A single record per CDR3 protein comes from TCRdb applying MiXCR to the 5' RACE reads. The sample records approximately 220,000 distinct CDR3 sequences, roughly 7.5% being singletons. This sample also appeared in a second study, on yellow fever vaccine responses in identical twins. Per that paper: Twins' vaccine T cell response reportedly seemed partly convergent, partly personalized.

The source is a woman aged 18-29 years in good health. What was sequenced was memory (CD45RO+) T cells sorted from blood. The chain is built from TRBV24-1 and TRBJ2-5, with TRBD2 matching over 14 bases. Here the CDR3 DNA reads TGTGCCACCAGTGATCGAGGACTAGCGGGAGGTCGAGAGACCCAGTACTTC. This codes for CATSDRGLAGGRETQYF.